What follows are 20 T cell receptor beta chains derived from one specimen sequenced in a study of PD-1 blockade in mismatch repair-deficient tumors. Libraries were prepared by immunoSEQ multiplex PCR; TCRdb keeps only in-frame clonotypes and omits some of them. The repertoire consists of 60,000 to 70,000 clones, with about 87% occurring once and the leading ten covering approximately 15%. The input for sequencing was peripheral blood, taken 52 weeks after starting pembrolizumab. These receptors originate from an adult with mismatch repair-deficient cancer.

The chain couples TRBV7-3 to TRBJ2-4, with D perhaps matching TRBD2 (5 bases). The CDR3 extends over 13 amino acids. The V end lost 2 bases, the J end lost 6 bases, and 8 bases lay between the germline ends. Germline CDR1 reads SGHTA; CDR2 reads FQGTGA. As DNA, the CDR3 is TGTGCCAGCAGCTTAGAGGGCGGAAACATTCAGTACTTC. It yields the protein CASSLEGGNIQYF.

V usage is TRBV7-9 and J usage is TRBJ2-5, with D possibly called TRBD1 or TRBD2 (5 bases each). This CDR3 region has 14 residues. Trimming took 3 bases from V and 2 from J, leaving 10 bases between them. Germline V gene data show CDR1 as SEHNR and CDR2 as FQNEAQ (reference sequence). This CDR3 is CASSFGTEQETQYF. In DNA, the CDR3 is TGTGCCAGCAGCTTCGGGACCGAACAAGAGACCCAGTACTTC.

The rearrangement uses TRBV25-1 and TRBJ1-5, with 7 nucleotides matching TRBD1. The ends lost 3 bases at V and 3 bases at J; junction bases unmatched: 8. The CDR3 has 16 amino acids. The V gene's germline CDR1 is MGHDK and CDR2 SYGVNS. The CDR3 region has the DNA TGTGCCAGCAGTGACCGTTGGGGACAGTTCAATCAGCCCCAGCATTTT. Its translation is CASSDRWGQFNQPQHF.

This clone was observed once. The chain recombines TRBV6-5 with TRBJ2-3; D is undetermined. With 8 bases removed from V and 8 bases from J, the gap between germline ends came to 11 bases. The germline V gene encodes CDR1 MNHEY and CDR2 SVGAGI. The CDR3 length is 11 residues. The CDR3 DNA follows: TGTGCCAGCGAACAGAGCAGTACGCAGTATTTT. This encodes CASEQSSTQYF.

The chain recombines TRBV4-3 with TRBJ2-7; no firm D call. CDR1 is LGHNA and CDR2 is YSLEER in the germline V gene. V gave up 0 bases and J gave up 4 bases, with 7 bases separating them. This CDR3 comprises 13 residues. DNA of the CDR3: TGCGCCAGCAGCCAAGACGGGCGTTACGAGCAGTACTTC. Protein: CASSQDGRYEQYF.

V and J are TRBV6-4 and TRBJ1-4; no clear D gene. V lost 2 bases and J 5 bases, leaving 0 bases between the germline ends. The CDR3 extends over 11 amino acids. The germline V gene encodes CDR1 MRHNA and CDR2 SNTAGT. The DNA for the CDR3 is TGTGCCAGCAGTGACAATGAAAAACTGTTTTTT. Encoded protein: CASSDNEKLFF.

The rearrangement joins TRBV4-1 to TRBJ2-1; TRBD1 aligns across 7 bases. After removal of 1 base from V and 4 bases from J, the junction contained 10 bases not matched to a gene. This CDR3 comprises 17 residues. CDR1 is MGHRA and CDR2 is YSYEKL in the germline V gene. This CDR3 reads CASSQGAGKGAYNEQFF. CDR3 sequence (DNA): TGCGCCAGCAGCCAAGGCGCAGGGAAGGGGGCATACAATGAGCAGTTCTTC.

CDR3 in amino acids: CASSLNAGMTEAFF. The DNA for the CDR3 is TGTGCCAGCAGCTTAAATGCAGGGATGACTGAAGCTTTCTTT. The V gene is TRBV5-4, the J gene TRBJ1-1; D is perhaps TRBD1 (5 bases). The germline CDR1 and CDR2 sequences are SGHNT and YYREEE (reference sequence). The V end was cut by 2 bases, the J end by 5 bases, with 13 bases between. There are 14 residues in the CDR3.

The rearrangement joins TRBV15 to TRBJ1-1; 8 nucleotides match TRBD1. V shed 4 bases and J 4 bases; nucleotides not matched to a gene: 2. The CDR3 runs to 13 residues. Germline values: CDR1 LNHNV, CDR2 YYDKDF (reference sequence). CDR3 residues: CATSKDRATEAFF. The CDR3 DNA reads as TGTGCCACCAGCAAGGACAGGGCCACTGAAGCTTTCTTT.

V usage is TRBV29-1 and J usage is TRBJ1-2; 11 bases are shared with TRBD1. After removal of 6 bases from V and 2 bases from J, the junction contained 2 bases not matched to a gene. Germline-derived CDR1 and CDR2 are SQVTM and ANQGSEA. The CDR3 is made up of 13 amino acids. The CDR3 loop is CSVGTGGNYGYTF. CDR3 sequence (DNA): TGCAGCGTGGGGACAGGGGGAAACTATGGCTACACCTTC.

In DNA, the CDR3 is TGTGCCAGCAGTGTTCTGGGGGGGAACACCGGGGAGCTGTTTTTT. This sequence encodes CASSVLGGNTGELFF. The chain joins TRBV6-4 to TRBJ2-2; TRBD2 is a possible D gene (6 bases). Trimming took off 4 bases at V and 1 base at J, with 10 bases between the two ends. The length of the CDR3 is 15 residues. CDR1 and CDR2 from the germline V gene are MRHNA and SNTAGT.

This clone was seen only a few times. The chain joins TRBV30 to TRBJ2-7; a weak D match, TRBD2 (6 bases). Germline V gene sequence: CDR1 GTSNPN, CDR2 SVGIG (reference sequence). CDR3 length: 12 amino acids. V lost 3 bases, J lost 2 bases, and 8 bases lay in between. DNA for the CDR3: TGTGCCTGGAGGGGACTCCCCTACGAGCAGTACTTC. Translated: CAWRGLPYEQYF. Supplemented by reference TRBV30 and TRBJ2-7, the full variable domain reads SQTIHQWPATLVQPVGSPLSLECTVEGTSNPNLYWYRQAAGRGLQLLFYSVGIGQISSEVPQNLSASRPQDRQFILSSKKLLLSDSGFYLCAWRGLPYEQYFGPGTRLTVT.

This clone was counted a few times. The chain couples TRBV6-6 to TRBJ2-7; unclear D gene. This CDR3 region has 12 residues. The V and J ends lost 0 bases and 3 bases respectively, with 3 bases between them. Germline lookup yields CDR1 MNHNY and CDR2 SVGAGI (reference sequence). Here the CDR3 DNA reads TGTGCCAGCAGTTACTCGATCTACGAGCAGTACTTC. Its protein product is CASSYSIYEQYF.

V and J are TRBV6-6 and TRBJ2-1, with 14 bases that match TRBD2. The length of the CDR3 is 16 residues. Germline V gene data show CDR1 as MNHNY and CDR2 as SVGAGI (reference sequence). V lost 6 bases to trimming and J lost 7 bases; unmatched junction nucleotides: 8. CDR3 loop: CASSQGTSGRGNEQFF. CDR3 in DNA: TGTGCCAGCAGCCAGGGGACTAGCGGGAGAGGTAATGAGCAGTTCTTC.

The genes are TRBV4-1 and TRBJ2-7, with D tentatively TRBD1 or TRBD2 (6 bases each). Germline V lookup: CDR1 MGHRA, CDR2 YSYEKL. V was clipped by 2 bases and J by 3 bases, with 14 bases between them. The CDR3 is 15 residues long. The CDR3: CASSQPGASFYEQYF. Written as DNA, the CDR3 is TGCGCCAGCAGCCAACCGGGGGCGAGCTTCTACGAGCAGTACTTC.

The CDR3 loop is CASSPRSVGTTDTQYF. The CDR3 DNA reads as TGTGCCAGCAGTCCTCGGAGCGTTGGAACCACAGATACGCAGTATTTT. The V and J genes are TRBV27 and TRBJ2-3; D gene unclear. The germline V gene has CDR1 MNHEY and CDR2 SMNVEV (reference sequence). The CDR3 extends over 16 amino acids. V lost 5 bases and J 2 bases, leaving 17 bases between the germline ends.

The genes are TRBV7-9 and TRBJ2-5, with TRBD2 as a possible D gene (6 bases). V lost 5 bases and J 5 bases, leaving 18 bases between the germline ends. The CDR3 spans 15 residues. Per germline, CDR1 SEHNR and CDR2 FQNEAQ (reference sequence). Here the CDR3 reads CASSQRSSGYETQYF. In DNA, the CDR3 is TGTGCCAGCAGCCAAAGATCAAGCGGGTACGAGACCCAGTACTTC.

In its sample, this clone was seen a few times. This rearrangement joins TRBV19 to TRBJ1-2; unclear D gene. V lost 3 bases and J lost 8, with 13 bases in between. Germline V gene data show CDR1 as LNHDA and CDR2 as SQIVND (reference sequence). CDR3 length equals 13 residues. The CDR3 region is CASSIRGGGGYTF. The CDR3 region has the DNA TGTGCCAGTAGTATCCGGGGAGGTGGCGGCTACACCTTC.

The V call is TRBV5-4, the J call TRBJ2-1, with 7 bases that match TRBD2. V lost 7 bases and J lost 5; bases outside the gene matches: 6. This CDR3 is built from 13 residues. The germline gives CDR1 SGHNT, CDR2 YYREEE (reference sequence). CDR3 sequence (DNA): TGTGCCAGCTCCCCGGGGACTAACAATGAGCAGTTCTTC. Its translation: CASSPGTNNEQFF.

The V gene is TRBV5-6, the J gene TRBJ2-2; D possibly matches TRBD1 or TRBD2 (6 bases each). The CDR3 is 17 amino acids. Trimming left V 0 bases short and J 2 bases short, with 14 bases between. From germline, CDR1 is SGHDT and CDR2 YYEEEE. CDR3 protein: CASSLVGAGGNTGELFF. The DNA of the CDR3 is TGTGCCAGCAGCTTGGTTGGGGCCGGGGGCAACACCGGGGAGCTGTTTTTT.